One and the same sample provided the 3 T cell receptor beta chains below, sequenced in a study of blood T cell repertoires in COVID-19. Some clones are missing from TCRdb's copy, which holds only in-frame ones; the method was immunoSEQ multiplex PCR. The sample has around 94,000 clones, approximately 86% seen once. The sequencing sample was made of peripheral blood. These receptors were taken from a man older than 75 with acute or convalescent COVID-19.

The chain has TRBV12-3 or TRBV12-4 and TRBJ1-3; D remains unclear. The V end was cut by 3 bases, the J end by 0 bases, with 3 bases between. The CDR3 contains 13 residues. For the CDR3, the DNA is TGTGCCAGCAGTTTCAGCTCTGGAAACACCATATATTTT. This translates into CASSFSSGNTIYF.

This chain connects TRBV7-9 to TRBJ2-3; 10 nucleotides match TRBD2. Per germline, CDR1 SEHNR and CDR2 FQNEAQ (reference sequence). There are 16 residues in the CDR3. Germline trimming cut 5 bases from V and 3 bases from J; bases unmatched to any gene: 8. CDR3 sequence: CASSQQAGGVTDTQYF. In DNA, the CDR3 is TGTGCCAGCAGCCAGCAAGCGGGAGGGGTTACAGATACGCAGTATTTT. The full variable domain, completed using reference TRBV7-9 and TRBJ2-3, is DTGVSQNPRHKITKRGQNVTFRCDPISEHNRLYWYRQTLGQGPEFLTYFQNEAQLEKSRLLSDRFSAERPKGSFSTLEIQRTEQGDSAMYLCASSQQAGGVTDTQYFGPGTRLTVL.

This sequence joins TRBV7-9 and TRBJ2-7; 8 bases are shared with TRBD1. CDR3 length equals 14 residues. Trimming removed 5 bases from V and 5 bases from J; junction bases left unmatched: 8. The germline gives CDR1 SEHNR, CDR2 FQNEAQ (reference sequence). For the CDR3, the DNA is TGTGCCAGCAGCCAGGACAGGGCCGAGGACGAGCAGTACTTC. Amino acids: CASSQDRAEDEQYF.